What follows describes a single T cell receptor beta chain. This clone turned up a few times. It lacks a known antigen. Base qualities were left out, and no much larger clone turns up one base away. In total, just over 650 healthy bone marrow donors made up the cohort. Cohort members were all nominally healthy when sampled, although unrecorded immune exposures were likely present. The donor tested CMV seronegative, placing the donor among the 350 or so seronegative members of the cohort. A peripheral blood sample was provided by each donor, and peripheral blood mononuclear cells were used for TCR beta sequencing. Genomic DNA extraction from the blood cell samples was performed with the Qiagen DNeasy Blood Extraction Kit. CDR1 and CDR2 are read off the germline V gene (reference sequence) as LNHDA and SQIVND. The CDR3 numbers 14 residues from cysteine through phenylalanine. The entry retains the CDR3 DNA only, 42 bases that are in frame from base 1.

The sample originates from a study of cytomegalovirus exposure and HLA in healthy donors (dated by TCRdb to about 2017). Background for the entire study: An earlier analysis of fewer than 750 of the donors reported approximately 280 Gb of sequence data and around 110 million unique TCR beta sequences obtained from around 180 million T cells. An early release that covered some 630 HLA-typed donors contained around 300 gigabases of sequencing data and tens of millions of unique TCR sequences. Among the roughly 400 genotyped donors, around 81% belonged to the genetic ancestry cluster associated with self-reported Caucasian donors. The aim of the study was to test whether cataloging public T cell receptors could identify signatures of past pathogen exposure. The study profiled the T cell repertoires of under 850 subjects by immunosequencing and related them to cytomegalovirus serostatus. In addition to the first cohort of 666 subjects, a separate validation cohort of approximately 110 different subjects was used. To predict cytomegalovirus infection status, the study combined high-throughput TCR immunosequencing, statistical association of individual TCRs with disease status, and machine learning. A later analysis re-analyzed previously published TCR beta repertoires from roughly 690 donors and added high-resolution HLA genotyping to study TCR occurrence patterns. The later analysis used no new phenotypic data to find candidate immune exposures, relying instead on TCR beta sequences and their occurrence across donors. To decide whether each TCR beta V gene segment behaved as functional or pseudogenic, an earlier analysis of some 580 of the donors relied on high-throughput TCR beta sequencing. Donor age, sex, ethnicity and CMV serostatus were compiled together with the repertoire data. A later genetic analysis took genome-wide SNP genotypes for about three fifths of the 666 donors and used that subset as a discovery cohort. All discovery cohort repertoires had been generated on a single sequencing platform. HLA typing covered class I and class II loci at four-digit resolution. The number of donors typed differed by locus, with roughly 629-640 for A, B, C, DRB1 and DQB1, 522 for DQA1, about 610 for DPA1, and some 450 for DPB1. A handful of DR-DQ haplotypes were handled as single units for association and clustering because linkage in the cohort was strong. Among around 400 genotyped donors of the cohort, an average of around 240,000 unique TCR beta nucleotide sequences were sequenced per donor, 15% to 20% of them non-productive.

The research as a whole found: The sequencing pipeline was judged likely to have produced a cluster of highly shared sequence variants as a technical artifact. A later genetic analysis associated a missense DCLRE1C variant with V-gene and J-gene trimming of TCR beta chains, and an independent cohort replicated the association. While some public TCRs were present in many individuals, most TCR sequences turned up only very rarely across donors. Specific HLA alleles were associated with about 17,000 TCR beta sequences at a false discovery rate of 0.05 in a later analysis. For the cohort, immune exposure information was limited to CMV serostatus. Compared with equally common non-associated chains, HLA-associated TCR beta chains in a later analysis were more clonally expanded and had lower generation probabilities. The 87-base-pair reads could not distinguish some IMGT-functional V segments, including TRBV6-2 and TRBV6-3, so those segments were excluded. The study gave a list of about 170 TCR beta chains associated with cytomegalovirus. It was suggested by the authors that the approach could potentially be generalized to other disease states and immunological phenotypes. In a later analysis, TCR association rates were found to vary across HLA loci, with the most associated TCRs seen for DRB1 alleles and the fewest for HLA-C alleles. Assigning TCR associations to individual alleles was difficult when HLA alleles, especially DR and DQ, strongly co-occurred. In a later genetic analysis, fewer N-insertions in productive TCRs were reported among donors in an Asian-associated ancestry cluster than the roughly 700-donor mean. Correlated functional status among segregating V segments might be attributable to linkage disequilibrium, but an unknown experimental factor could not be ruled out. Because counts were too low, seventeen rarely observed V segments, including chromosome 9 orphons, were excluded from the earlier analysis of around 640 of the donors. A further reported finding was that TCR beta sequences accurately predicted the HLA-A and HLA-B alleles for most subjects in the first cohort. In vitro tests confirmed that a few of the cytomegalovirus-associated TCR beta chains recognize cytomegalovirus antigens. The presence/absence analyses assumed that sequencing depth was roughly uniform across donors, and that assumption may not be true. HLA typing was unavailable for some donors at each locus, so association tests used only the typed subset. In both the original and validation cohorts, the classifier was reported to diagnose cytomegalovirus status with high specificity and sensitivity. Only TCR beta chains were sequenced in this cohort, and the absence of alpha or paired-chain data limited detectable features. According to a later analysis, most CMV-associated TCR beta chains appeared to be HLA-restricted, and the HLA associations seemed to be driven largely by CMV exposure. In an earlier analysis of fewer than 700 of the donors, most TCR beta V segments appeared in productive rearrangements about 90% or about 30% of the time, broadly matching IMGT annotations. A later analysis reported that several top co-occurrence clusters appeared linked to parvovirus B19, influenza, CMV and Epstein-Barr virus.

The receptor library was made with the immunoSEQ multiplex PCR assay. For the multiplex PCR, a mixture combining 60 forward primers for TCR Vbeta segments and 13 reverse primers for TCR Jbeta segments was used. A multiplex PCR assay on genomic DNA amplified the CDR3 region of rearranged TCR beta genes. The amplified TCR beta libraries were sequenced on the Illumina HiSeq System as 87-base-pair reads. Concerning the study's data processing: Across the roughly 640 repertoires, a later analysis counted about 81 million unique TCR beta chains, roughly 11 million of which were shared by at least two donors. Raw reads were error-corrected and collapsed into unique sequences with a nearest-neighbor algorithm that merged closely related sequences to remove PCR and sequencing errors. CDR3 sequences were aligned to IMGT reference sequences to assign V, D and J gene segments. For a sequence to be retained, at least a six-nucleotide match to both a V gene segment and a J gene segment was required. A rearrangement was called productive if the CDR3 had no stop codons and remained in frame with V and J, and every other rearrangement was called non-productive. Following IMGT convention, CDR3 was defined as the stretch from the second conserved V-encoded cysteine up to the conserved J-encoded phenylalanine. The earlier analysis of about 610 of the donors excluded sequences that lacked an unambiguous match to a single V gene segment. An earlier analysis of 550 to 650 of the donors classified V segments as functional when productive rearrangements were above 56.7% and as segregating when the standard deviation between donors was above 5%. To diagnose cytomegalovirus status from the catalog of TCR beta chain sequences, a statistical classification framework was built. V and J gene assignment, in a later analysis, came from comparing TCR nucleotide sequences with IMGT/GENE-DB human TR gene sequences. In a later analysis, CDR3 sequences and most-parsimonious VDJ recombination scenarios were assigned using the TCRdist pipeline. In a later analysis, each TCR beta chain was defined by its CDR3 amino acid sequence together with its V-gene family, and reads lacking a unique V-gene family were excluded. In a later analysis, 500 to 700 highly shared, low-generation-probability nucleotide sequences were removed to address suspected cross-contamination and a sequencing artifact. A later analysis calculated a clonal expansion index for each public chain from normalized within-repertoire ranks of inferred template counts. In a later analysis, generation probabilities were computed using a VDJ recombination model fitted to out-of-frame rearrangements, and the results were checked against IGoR. A later analysis scored TCR-TCR, TCR-HLA and TCR-CMV co-occurrence with hypergeometric tests, applying a repertoire-size bias correction to TCR pairs. False discovery rates were estimated in a later analysis by permuting HLA or CMV assignments 20 times. In a later analysis, co-occurring TCRs were grouped with DBSCAN, and TCRdist sequence similarity was added when clustering was performed within HLA-allele-positive subsets. For co-occurrence clustering, repertoires with fewer than 30,000 or more than 120,000 public chains were excluded, along with four or five repertoires with anomalous nucleotide sharing. TCRdb took over this immuneACCESS table, retaining in-frame rearrangements with V and J assigned. Such tables are incomplete; in checked studies, under half of the missing clones stem from an unresolved V gene, and the remainder is unexplained. V, J and clone size were drawn from that table, and D and trimming were deduced from the DNA. Across this sample there are some 120,000 clones, with more than 75% seen only once. Clones ranked in the top ten supply under 2% of the sample.

The rearrangement joined TRBV19 to TRBJ2-5, with the D gene uncertain. TRBJ2-7 matches the DNA end more closely, so the J call is doubtful. Specimen: PBMCs. This TCR came from a man younger than 35 in good health and CMV-seronegative. The CDR3 loop reads CASSMVHFYYEQYF. The sequence in DNA is TGTGCCAGTAGTATGGTGCACTTCTATTACGAGCAGTACTTC.